The 14 T cell receptor beta chains in this list originate from one sample, sequenced in a study of quantifying T cell responses using KT2 cells. Looking at the study overall: Reverse transcription used primers in the TCR alpha and beta constant regions.

An oligo carrying a UMI was ligated to the cDNA 3' end. The first PCR ran 3 to 5 cycles with an equimolar RC1.1 and RC1.2 beta primer mix. TCRdb re-analysed the UMI-ligation and nested PCR reads in MiXCR, keeping a single row per CDR3 protein. Of around 50,000 distinct CDR3 sequences listed, approximately 10% are singletons. The sequencing input was PBMCs spiked with cells of the T cell clone KT2. Source of these receptors: a human donor.

This clonotype was recorded a few times. The chain links TRBV7-8 to TRBJ1-1; 10 bases agree with TRBD1. Germline CDR1 SGHVS, CDR2 FQNEAQ. CDR3 size: 16 residues. The junction had 4 bases not matched to a gene; V was cut back by 3 bases and J by 0 bases. The CDR3 region has the DNA TGTGCCAGCAGCTTTGGGGGACAGGGGATGAACACTGAAGCTTTCTTT. Protein: CASSFGGQGMNTEAFF.

The rearrangement joins TRBV6-2 or TRBV6-3 to TRBJ2-1; unclear D gene. The V gene lost 6 bases and the J gene lost 6 bases, with 9 bases spanning the gap. The CDR3 spans 12 residues. Per germline, CDR1 MNHEY and CDR2 SVGEGT. CDR3 protein: CASRSVGNEQFF. The CDR3, as DNA: TGTGCCAGCAGAAGTGTCGGCAATGAGCAGTTCTTC.

V is TRBV30 and J is TRBJ2-3; 7 bases align to TRBD2. Germline loops: CDR1 GTSNPN, CDR2 SVGIG (reference sequence). CDR3 size: 14 residues. V lost 4 bases, J lost 7 bases, and 11 bases stayed unmatched. The CDR3: CAWTRRGERNTQYF. CDR3 bases: TGTGCCTGGACCCGACGGGGGGAGCGGAATACGCAGTATTTT.

This clonotype was observed many times. The chain employs TRBV7-9 and TRBJ1-4; 9 bases fit TRBD1. The J segment lost 6 bases and the V segment lost 5 bases, leaving 7 bases of the junction unmatched. Germline CDR1 is SEHNR and CDR2 is FQNEAQ (reference sequence). The CDR3 has 15 residues. In nucleotides, the CDR3 is TGTGCCAGCAGCCTAGGACAGGGGAATTATGAAAAACTGTTTTTT. Encoded protein: CASSLGQGNYEKLFF.

The V and J genes are TRBV10-3 and TRBJ2-1; perhaps TRBD1 as D (7 bases). Per germline, CDR1 ENHRY and CDR2 SYGVKD. The V end lost 5 bases, the J end lost 5 bases, and 16 bases lay between the germline ends. The CDR3 spans 15 residues. CDR3 DNA: TGTGCCATCAGTCAGACAGGGTCGGGGGACAATGAGCAGTTCTTC. It yields the protein CAISQTGSGDNEQFF.

The V gene is TRBV29-1, the J gene TRBJ2-3; possibly TRBD1 for D (6 bases). CDR1 and CDR2 (germline): SQVTM, ANQGSEA. The V end lost 0 bases, the J end lost 11 bases, and 21 bases lay between the germline ends. CDR3 size: 15 residues. The CDR3, as DNA: TGCAGCGTTGAAGAGACAGGTCTCGGGATCTATGGGCAGTATTTT. This gives the protein CSVEETGLGIYGQYF.

This sequence joins TRBV3-1 and TRBJ2-5, with D uncertain. Germline values: CDR1 LGHDT, CDR2 YNNKEL (reference sequence). The V gene lost 1 base and the J gene lost 3 bases, with 18 bases spanning the gap. The CDR3 has 17 amino acids. CDR3 nucleotide sequence: TGTGCCAGCAGCCAAGCGACTCTAGGGTTTACAGAAGAGACCCAGTACTTC. Translated: CASSQATLGFTEETQYF.

This chain joins TRBV12-3 or TRBV12-4 and TRBJ1-5; D remains unclear. The CDR3 has 13 amino acids. The V end lost 3 bases, the J end lost 4 bases, and 7 bases lay between the germline ends. CDR3 sequence: CASSFGENQPQHF. Written as DNA, the CDR3 is TGTGCCAGCAGTTTTGGAGAAAATCAGCCCCAGCATTTT.

V is TRBV12-3 or TRBV12-4 and J is TRBJ2-7, with 7 bases that match TRBD1. V lost 5 bases and J lost 5; bases outside the gene matches: 3. This CDR3 spans 12 amino acids. The CDR3 coding sequence is TGTGCCAGCAGTACAGGGGTCCACGAGCAGTACTTC. Amino acid sequence: CASSTGVHEQYF.

Only a few counts were recorded for this clonotype. The rearrangement joins TRBV6-5 to TRBJ2-2; 10 bases line up with TRBD1. Germline V CDR1 and CDR2: MNHEY, SVGAGI. V trimming: 1 base; J trimming: 4 bases; junction bases outside the gene matches: 0. This CDR3 contains 15 residues. CDR3 amino acids: CASSYWTGGTGELFF. The CDR3 nucleotides read TGTGCCAGCAGTTACTGGACAGGGGGCACCGGGGAGCTGTTTTTT.

This clonotype was seen ten or more times. The chain recombines TRBV21-1 with TRBJ1-5. TRBV21-1 is a pseudogene segment. This CDR3 spans 14 amino acids. The CDR3 here is CASIWEQPNQPQHF. CDR3 nucleotide sequence: TGTGCCAGCATCTGGGAGCAGCCCAATCAGCCCCAGCATTTT.

The chain links TRBV19 to TRBJ2-1, with a possible D match to TRBD2 (7 bases). Germline V gene data show CDR1 as LNHDA and CDR2 as SQIVND (reference sequence). The CDR3 has 16 amino acids. Trimming took off 3 bases at V and 0 bases at J, with 12 bases between the two ends. The CDR3 nucleotides are TGTGCCAGTAGTATCGGGGGGCCGAGCTCCTACAATGAGCAGTTCTTC. Protein: CASSIGGPSSYNEQFF.

In its sample, this clonotype was seen many times. The gene calls are TRBV20-1 and TRBJ2-1; maybe TRBD2 (5 bases). Germline V CDR1 and CDR2: DFQATT, SNEGSKA (reference sequence). This CDR3 has 15 residues. V lost 7 bases to trimming and J lost 3 bases, with 19 bases between them. CDR3 sequence: CSVLSGLSFYNEQFF. The CDR3 DNA sequence: TGCAGTGTTCTAAGCGGCCTGAGCTTCTACAATGAGCAGTTCTTC.

Only a few counts were recorded for this clonotype. This sequence joins TRBV7-2 and TRBJ1-5; D perhaps matches TRBD1 (6 bases). Germline assignment: CDR1 SGHTA and CDR2 FQGNSA. Trimming stripped 2 bases from V and 0 bases from J, with 8 bases between. The CDR3 loop spans 15 amino acids. In DNA, the CDR3 is TGTGCCAGCAGCTTAACGACAGGTAGCAATCAGCCCCAGCATTTT. Translated, it gives CASSLTTGSNQPQHF.